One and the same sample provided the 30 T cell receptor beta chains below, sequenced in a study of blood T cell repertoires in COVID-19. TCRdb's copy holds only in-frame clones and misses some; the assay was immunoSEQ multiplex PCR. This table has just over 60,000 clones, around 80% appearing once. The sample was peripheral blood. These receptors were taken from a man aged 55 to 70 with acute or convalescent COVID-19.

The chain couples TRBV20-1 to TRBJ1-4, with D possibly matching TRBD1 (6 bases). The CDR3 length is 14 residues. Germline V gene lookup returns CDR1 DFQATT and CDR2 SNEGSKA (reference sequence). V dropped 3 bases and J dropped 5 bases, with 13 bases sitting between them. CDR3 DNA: TGCAGTGCTAGTCCGGACAGCTTGAATGAAAAACTGTTTTTT. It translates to CSASPDSLNEKLFF.

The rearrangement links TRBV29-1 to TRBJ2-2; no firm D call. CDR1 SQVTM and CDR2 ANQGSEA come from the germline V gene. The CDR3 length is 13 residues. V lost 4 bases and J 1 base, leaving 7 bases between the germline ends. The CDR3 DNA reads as TGCAGCGTTGCCCAGTGGAACACCGGGGAGCTGTTTTTT. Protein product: CSVAQWNTGELFF.

The CDR3 DNA sequence: TGTGCCAGCAGCTTAGAGCCGGATTCACCCCTCCACTTT. It codes for CASSLEPDSPLHF. V usage is TRBV7-9 and J usage is TRBJ1-6, with D hard to call. Germline V gene data show CDR1 as SEHNR and CDR2 as FQNEAQ (reference sequence). V was clipped by 1 base and J by 8 bases, with 6 bases between them. The CDR3 covers 13 residues.

The CDR3 nucleotides are TGTGCCAGCAGGGGACAGAGCACAGATACGCAGTATTTT. The encoded protein is CASRGQSTDTQYF. This chain connects TRBV12-3 or TRBV12-4 to TRBJ2-3; 7 bases are a match to TRBD1. The CDR3 contains 13 residues. V shed 6 bases, J shed 0 bases, and the junction held 0 bases outside the gene matches.

The CDR3 nucleotides are TGTGCCTGGAGCCGTAGCGGGAGAAAGGCAGATACGCAGTATTTT. Protein sequence: CAWSRSGRKADTQYF. This chain joins TRBV30 and TRBJ2-3; 9 positions agree with TRBD2. Germline loops: CDR1 GTSNPN, CDR2 SVGIG (reference sequence). With 3 bases clipped from V and 4 bases from J, the junction kept 8 bases outside the gene matches. The length of the CDR3 is 15 residues.

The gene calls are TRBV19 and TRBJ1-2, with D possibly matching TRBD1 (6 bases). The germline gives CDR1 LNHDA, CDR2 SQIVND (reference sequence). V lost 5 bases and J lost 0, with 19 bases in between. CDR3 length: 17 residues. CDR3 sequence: CASSDLPTGTTNYGYTF. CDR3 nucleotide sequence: TGTGCCAGTAGTGACCTCCCCACAGGGACTACTAACTATGGCTACACCTTC.

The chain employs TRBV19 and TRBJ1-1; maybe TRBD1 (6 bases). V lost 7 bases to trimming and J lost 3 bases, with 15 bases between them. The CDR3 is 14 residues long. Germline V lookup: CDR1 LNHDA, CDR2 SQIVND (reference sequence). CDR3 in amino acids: CASKTNRDYTEAFF. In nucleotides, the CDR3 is TGTGCCAGTAAAACTAACAGGGATTACACTGAAGCTTTCTTT.

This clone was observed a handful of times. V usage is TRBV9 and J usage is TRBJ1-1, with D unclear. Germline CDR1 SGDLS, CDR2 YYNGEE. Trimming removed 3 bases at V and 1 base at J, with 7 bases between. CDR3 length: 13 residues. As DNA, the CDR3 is TGTGCCAGCAGCGCCCGACAGAACACTGAAGCTTTCTTT. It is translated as CASSARQNTEAFF.

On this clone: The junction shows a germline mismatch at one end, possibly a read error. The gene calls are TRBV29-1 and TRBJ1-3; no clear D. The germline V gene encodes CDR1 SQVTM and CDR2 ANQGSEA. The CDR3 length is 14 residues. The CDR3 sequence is CSVGLTSTGDTIYF. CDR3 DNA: TGCAGCGTTGGACTTACATCAACTGGAGACACCATATATTTT.

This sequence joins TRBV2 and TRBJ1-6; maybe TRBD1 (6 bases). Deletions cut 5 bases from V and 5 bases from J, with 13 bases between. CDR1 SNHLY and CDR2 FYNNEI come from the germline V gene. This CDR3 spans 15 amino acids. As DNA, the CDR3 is TGTGCCAGCAGTCAGCAGGGGAGGGATAATTCACCCCTCCACTTT. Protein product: CASSQQGRDNSPLHF.

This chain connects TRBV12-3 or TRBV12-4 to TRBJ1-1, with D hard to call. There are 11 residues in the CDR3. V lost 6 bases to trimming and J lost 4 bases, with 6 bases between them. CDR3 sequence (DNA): TGTGCCAGCAGAAGCGGCACTGAAGCTTTCTTT. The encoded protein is CASRSGTEAFF.

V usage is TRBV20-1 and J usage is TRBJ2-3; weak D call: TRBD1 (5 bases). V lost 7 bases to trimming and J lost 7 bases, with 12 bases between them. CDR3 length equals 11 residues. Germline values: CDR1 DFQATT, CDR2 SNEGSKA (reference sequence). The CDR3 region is CSVPQGYTQYF. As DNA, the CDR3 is TGCAGTGTCCCCCAGGGATATACGCAGTATTTT.

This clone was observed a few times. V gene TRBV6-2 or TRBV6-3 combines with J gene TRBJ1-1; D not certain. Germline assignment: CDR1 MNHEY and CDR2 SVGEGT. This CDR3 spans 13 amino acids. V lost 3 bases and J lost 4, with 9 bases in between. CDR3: CASSYGRRTEAFF. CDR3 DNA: TGTGCCAGCAGTTATGGGAGACGCACTGAAGCTTTCTTT.

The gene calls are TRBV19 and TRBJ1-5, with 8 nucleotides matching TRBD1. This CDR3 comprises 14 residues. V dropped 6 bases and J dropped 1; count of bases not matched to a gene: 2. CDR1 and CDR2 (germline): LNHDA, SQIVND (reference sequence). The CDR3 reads CASRHRGSNQPQHF. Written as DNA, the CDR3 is TGTGCCAGTAGGCACAGGGGGAGCAATCAGCCCCAGCATTTT.

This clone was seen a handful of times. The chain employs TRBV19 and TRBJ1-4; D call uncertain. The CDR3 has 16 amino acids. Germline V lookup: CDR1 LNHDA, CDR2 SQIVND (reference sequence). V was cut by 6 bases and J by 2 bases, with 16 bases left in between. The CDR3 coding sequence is TGTGCCAGTAGCCTTCTGAGTATTCTGACTAATGAAAAACTGTTTTTT. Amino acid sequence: CASSLLSILTNEKLFF.

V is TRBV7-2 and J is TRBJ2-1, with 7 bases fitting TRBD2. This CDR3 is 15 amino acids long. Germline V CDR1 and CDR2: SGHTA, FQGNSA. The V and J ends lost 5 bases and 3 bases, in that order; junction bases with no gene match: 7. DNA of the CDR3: TGTGCCAGCAGCCTACGAGCGGGGCTCTACAATGAGCAGTTCTTC. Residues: CASSLRAGLYNEQFF. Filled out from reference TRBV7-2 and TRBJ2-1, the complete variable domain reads GAGVSQSPSNKVTEKGKDVELRCDPISGHTALYWYRQSLGQGLEFLIYFQGNSAPDKSGLPSDRFSAERTGGSVSTLTIQRTQQEDSAVYLCASSLRAGLYNEQFFGPGTRLTVL.

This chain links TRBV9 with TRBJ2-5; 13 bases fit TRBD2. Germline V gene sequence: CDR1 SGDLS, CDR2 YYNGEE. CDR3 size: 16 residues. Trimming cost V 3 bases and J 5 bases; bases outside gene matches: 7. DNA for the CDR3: TGTGCCAGCAGCGCCGGACTAGCGGGAGTTCTGGAGACCCAGTACTTC. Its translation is CASSAGLAGVLETQYF.

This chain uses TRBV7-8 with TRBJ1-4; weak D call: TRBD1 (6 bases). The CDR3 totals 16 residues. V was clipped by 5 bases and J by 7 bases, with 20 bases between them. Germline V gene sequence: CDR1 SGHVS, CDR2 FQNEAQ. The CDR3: CASSPPPGAFSEKLFF. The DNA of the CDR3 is TGTGCCAGCAGCCCCCCCCCAGGGGCGTTTAGTGAAAAACTGTTTTTT.

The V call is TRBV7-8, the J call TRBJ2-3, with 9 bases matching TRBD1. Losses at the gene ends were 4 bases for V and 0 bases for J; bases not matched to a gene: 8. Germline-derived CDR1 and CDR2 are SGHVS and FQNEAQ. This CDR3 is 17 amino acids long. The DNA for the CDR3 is TGTGCCAGCAGCTCCGCGGGACAGGGCTTTAGCACAGATACGCAGTATTTT. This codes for CASSSAGQGFSTDTQYF.

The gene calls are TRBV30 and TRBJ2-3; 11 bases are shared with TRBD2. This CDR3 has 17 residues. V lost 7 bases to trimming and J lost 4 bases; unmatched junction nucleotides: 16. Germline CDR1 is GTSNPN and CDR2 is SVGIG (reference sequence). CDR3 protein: CASRGGKISGRADTQYF. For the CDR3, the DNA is TGTGCCTCCCGAGGAGGGAAGATTAGCGGGAGGGCAGATACGCAGTATTTT.

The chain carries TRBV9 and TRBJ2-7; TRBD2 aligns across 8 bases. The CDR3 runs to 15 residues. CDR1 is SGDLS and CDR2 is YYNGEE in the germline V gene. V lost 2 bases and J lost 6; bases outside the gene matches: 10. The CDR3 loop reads CASSVTFSGSSEQYF. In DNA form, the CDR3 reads TGTGCCAGCAGCGTTACCTTCAGCGGGAGTAGCGAGCAGTACTTC.

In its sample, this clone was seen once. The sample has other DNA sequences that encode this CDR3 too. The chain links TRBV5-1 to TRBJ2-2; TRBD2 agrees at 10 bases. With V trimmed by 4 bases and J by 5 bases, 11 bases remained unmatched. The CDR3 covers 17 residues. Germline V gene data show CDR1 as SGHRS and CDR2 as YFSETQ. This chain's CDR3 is CASSLVPSGSRTGELFF. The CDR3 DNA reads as TGCGCCAGCAGCCTGGTTCCTAGCGGGAGCCGGACCGGGGAGCTGTTTTTT.

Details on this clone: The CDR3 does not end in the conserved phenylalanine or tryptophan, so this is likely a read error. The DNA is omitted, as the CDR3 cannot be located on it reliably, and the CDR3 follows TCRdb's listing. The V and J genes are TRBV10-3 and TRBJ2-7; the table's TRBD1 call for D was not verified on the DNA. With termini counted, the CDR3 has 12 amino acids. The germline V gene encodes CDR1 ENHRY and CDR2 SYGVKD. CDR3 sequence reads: CAISEGGQGAHP.

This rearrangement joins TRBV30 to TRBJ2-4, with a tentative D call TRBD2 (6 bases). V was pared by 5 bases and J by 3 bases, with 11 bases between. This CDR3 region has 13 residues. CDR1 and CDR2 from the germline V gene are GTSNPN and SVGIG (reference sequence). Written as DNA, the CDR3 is TGTGCCTGGGCTACCGGGAGCAAAAACATTCAGTACTTC. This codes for CAWATGSKNIQYF.

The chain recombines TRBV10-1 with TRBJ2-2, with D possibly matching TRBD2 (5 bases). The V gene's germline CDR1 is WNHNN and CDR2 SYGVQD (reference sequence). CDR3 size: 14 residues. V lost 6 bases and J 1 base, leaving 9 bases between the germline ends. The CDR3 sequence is CASSVALNTGELFF. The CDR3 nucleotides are TGCGCCAGCAGCGTAGCGCTGAACACCGGGGAGCTGTTTTTT.

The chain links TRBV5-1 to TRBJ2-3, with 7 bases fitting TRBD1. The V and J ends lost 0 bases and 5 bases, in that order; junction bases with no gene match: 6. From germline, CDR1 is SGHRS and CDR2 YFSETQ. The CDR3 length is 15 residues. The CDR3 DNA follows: TGCGCCAGCAGCTTGGGAGACAGGGCTGGAGATACGCAGTATTTT. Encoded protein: CASSLGDRAGDTQYF.

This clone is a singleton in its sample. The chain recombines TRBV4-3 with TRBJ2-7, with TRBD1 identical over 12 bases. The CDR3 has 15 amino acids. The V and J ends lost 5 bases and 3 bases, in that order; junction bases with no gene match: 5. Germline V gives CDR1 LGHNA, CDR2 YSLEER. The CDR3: CASSKRDRGLYEQYF. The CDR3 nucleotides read TGCGCCAGCAGCAAGCGGGACAGGGGGCTCTACGAGCAGTACTTC.

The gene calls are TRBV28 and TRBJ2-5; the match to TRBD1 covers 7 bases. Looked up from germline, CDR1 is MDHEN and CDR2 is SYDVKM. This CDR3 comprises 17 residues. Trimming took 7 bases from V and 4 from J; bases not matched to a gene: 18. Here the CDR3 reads CASTSPRGQTPRETQYF. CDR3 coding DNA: TGTGCCAGCACCTCACCACGGGGACAGACTCCTCGAGAGACCCAGTACTTC.

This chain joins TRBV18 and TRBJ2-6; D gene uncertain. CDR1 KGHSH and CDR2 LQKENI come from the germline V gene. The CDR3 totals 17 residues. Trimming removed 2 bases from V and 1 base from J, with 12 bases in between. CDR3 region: CASSPSSLPSGANVLTF. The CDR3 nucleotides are TGTGCCAGCTCACCATCCTCCCTACCTTCTGGGGCCAACGTCCTGACTTTC.

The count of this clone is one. The CDR3 spells CASRSLADSYNEQFF. The CDR3 region has the DNA TGCGCCAGCAGATCACTAGCGGACTCCTACAATGAGCAGTTCTTC. The J gene is TRBJ2-1, the V gene TRBV5-1; TRBD2 aligns across 8 bases. Germline CDR1 and CDR2: SGHRS and YFSETQ. This CDR3 contains 15 residues. Germline trimming cut 5 bases from V and 0 bases from J; bases unmatched to any gene: 4.